This TCR beta chain was sequenced for a study of response to subunit inactivated influenza vaccine. The study's findings and limits: Authors suggested each seasonal flu vaccination may recruit only limited numbers of new T cells.

TCRdb processed the RT-PCR reads anew with MiXCR; each CDR3 protein has one entry. Of under 800,000 distinct CDR3 sequences in the sample, approximately 15% were seen once. The ends lost 0 bases at V and 1 base at J; junction bases unmatched: 3. The length of the CDR3 is 16 residues. Per germline, CDR1 LGHDT and CDR2 YNNKEL (reference sequence). This clonotype was observed a few times. Its matching antigen is unknown. V gene TRBV3-1 combines with J gene TRBJ2-7, with 10 bases that match TRBD2. The TCR comes from a middle-aged man who received an inactivated influenza vaccine. This sample comprised PBMCs from blood, obtained approximately 15 days before vaccination. The DNA for the CDR3 is TGTGCCAGCAGCCAAGATAGGGGACTAGCGTCCTACGAGCAGTACTTC. Amino acids: CASSQDRGLASYEQYF.